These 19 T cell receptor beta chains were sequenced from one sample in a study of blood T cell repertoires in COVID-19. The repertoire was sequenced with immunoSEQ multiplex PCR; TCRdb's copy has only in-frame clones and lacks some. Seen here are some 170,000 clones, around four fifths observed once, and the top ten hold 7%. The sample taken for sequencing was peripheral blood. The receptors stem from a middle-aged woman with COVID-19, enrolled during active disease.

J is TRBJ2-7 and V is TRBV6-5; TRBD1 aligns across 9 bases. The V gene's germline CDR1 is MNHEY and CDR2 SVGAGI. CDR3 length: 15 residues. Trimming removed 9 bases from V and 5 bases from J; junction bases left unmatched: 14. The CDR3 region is CARGEQGAPRNEQYF. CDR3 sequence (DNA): TGTGCCAGGGGGGAACAGGGGGCGCCCAGGAACGAGCAGTACTTC.

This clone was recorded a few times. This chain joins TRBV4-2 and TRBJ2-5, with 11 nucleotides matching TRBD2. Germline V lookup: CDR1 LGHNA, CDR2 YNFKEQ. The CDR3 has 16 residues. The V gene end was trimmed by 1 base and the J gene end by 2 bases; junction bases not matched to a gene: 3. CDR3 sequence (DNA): TGTGCCAGCAGCCAAGGGACTAGCGGGCAACAAGAGACCCAGTACTTC. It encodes CASSQGTSGQQETQYF.

CDR3 sequence: CASSRGTSGRETQYF. The CDR3 DNA follows: TGCGCCAGCAGCCGGGGGACTAGCGGGAGAGAGACCCAGTACTTC. The chain combines TRBV5-1 with TRBJ2-5; TRBD2 matches 14 bases. With V trimmed by 4 bases and J by 4 bases, 3 bases remained unmatched. Germline V gene data show CDR1 as SGHRS and CDR2 as YFSETQ. CDR3 length equals 15 residues.

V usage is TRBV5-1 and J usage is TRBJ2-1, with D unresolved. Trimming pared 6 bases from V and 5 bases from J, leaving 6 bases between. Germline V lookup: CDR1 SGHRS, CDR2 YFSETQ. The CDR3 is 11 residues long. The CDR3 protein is CASMGDNEQFF. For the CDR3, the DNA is TGCGCCAGCATGGGCGACAATGAGCAGTTCTTC.

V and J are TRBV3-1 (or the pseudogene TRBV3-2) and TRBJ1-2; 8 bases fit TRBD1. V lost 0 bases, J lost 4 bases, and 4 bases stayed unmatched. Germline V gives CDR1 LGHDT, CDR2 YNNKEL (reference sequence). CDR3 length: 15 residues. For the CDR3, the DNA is TGTGCCAGCAGCCAAGACAGGGGGCGTAGCTATGGCTACACCTTC. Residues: CASSQDRGRSYGYTF.

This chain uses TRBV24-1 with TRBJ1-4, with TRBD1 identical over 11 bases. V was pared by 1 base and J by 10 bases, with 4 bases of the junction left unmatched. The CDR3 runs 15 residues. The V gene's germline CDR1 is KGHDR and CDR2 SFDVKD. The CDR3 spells CATSDFRTGGGKLFF. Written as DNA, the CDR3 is TGTGCCACCAGTGATTTCCGGACAGGGGGCGGAAAACTGTTTTTT.

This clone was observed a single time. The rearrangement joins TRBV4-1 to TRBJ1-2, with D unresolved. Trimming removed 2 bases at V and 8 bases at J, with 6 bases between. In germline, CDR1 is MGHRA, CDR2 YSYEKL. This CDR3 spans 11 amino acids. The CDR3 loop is CASSQNWGYTF. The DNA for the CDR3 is TGCGCCAGCAGCCAAAACTGGGGCTACACCTTC.

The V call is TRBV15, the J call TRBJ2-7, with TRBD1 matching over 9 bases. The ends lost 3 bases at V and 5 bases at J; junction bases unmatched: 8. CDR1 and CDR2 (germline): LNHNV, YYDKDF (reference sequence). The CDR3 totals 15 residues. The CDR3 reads CATSSGPGQGDEQYF. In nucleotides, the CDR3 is TGTGCCACCAGCAGCGGCCCGGGACAGGGAGACGAGCAGTACTTC.

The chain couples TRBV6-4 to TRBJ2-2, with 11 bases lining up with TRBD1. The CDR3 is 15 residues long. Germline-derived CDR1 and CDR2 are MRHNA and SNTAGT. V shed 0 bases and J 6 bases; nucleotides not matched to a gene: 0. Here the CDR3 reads CASSDSGQGAGELFF. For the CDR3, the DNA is TGTGCCAGCAGTGACTCGGGACAGGGGGCCGGGGAGCTGTTTTTT.

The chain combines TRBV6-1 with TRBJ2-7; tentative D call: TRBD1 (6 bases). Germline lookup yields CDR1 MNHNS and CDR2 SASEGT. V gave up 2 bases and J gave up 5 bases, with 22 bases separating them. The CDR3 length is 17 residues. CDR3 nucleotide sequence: TGTGCCAGCAGTGAAATTAGAGGGGACACGGTGGGCCACGAGCAGTACTTC. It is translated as CASSEIRGDTVGHEQYF.

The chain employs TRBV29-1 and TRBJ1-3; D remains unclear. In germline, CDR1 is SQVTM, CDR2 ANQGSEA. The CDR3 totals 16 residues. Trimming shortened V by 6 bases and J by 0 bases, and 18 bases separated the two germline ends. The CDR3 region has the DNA TGCAGCGTGGAATGGCAACAGCCGTCCTCTGGAAACACCATATATTTT. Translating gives CSVEWQQPSSGNTIYF.

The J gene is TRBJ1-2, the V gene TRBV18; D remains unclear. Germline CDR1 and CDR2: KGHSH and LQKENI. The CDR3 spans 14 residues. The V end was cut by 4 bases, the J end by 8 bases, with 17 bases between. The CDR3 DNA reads TGTGCCAGCTCACAGGAGGCACTCAAGACCGGCTACACCTTC. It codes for CASSQEALKTGYTF.

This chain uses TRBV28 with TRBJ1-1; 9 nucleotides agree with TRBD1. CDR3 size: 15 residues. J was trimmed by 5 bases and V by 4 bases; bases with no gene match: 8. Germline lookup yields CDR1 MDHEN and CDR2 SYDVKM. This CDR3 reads CASSYRGQGRTEAFF. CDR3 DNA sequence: TGTGCCAGCAGTTACCGGGGACAGGGTAGGACTGAAGCTTTCTTT.

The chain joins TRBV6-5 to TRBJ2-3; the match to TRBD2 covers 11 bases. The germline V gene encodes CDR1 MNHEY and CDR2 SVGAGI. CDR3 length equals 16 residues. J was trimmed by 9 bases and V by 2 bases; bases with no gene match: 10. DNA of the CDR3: TGTGCCAGCAGTTACGGGACTAGCGGCGGTAAGGACACGCAGTATTTT. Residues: CASSYGTSGGKDTQYF.

The CDR3 DNA reads TGTGCCAGTAGTATAGGTCCAGGGGTCTACGAGCAGTACTTC. Amino acid sequence: CASSIGPGVYEQYF. This chain links TRBV19 with TRBJ2-7; D perhaps matches TRBD1 (6 bases). CDR1 and CDR2 from the germline V gene are LNHDA and SQIVND (reference sequence). V gave up 1 base and J gave up 3 bases, with 10 bases separating them. The CDR3 has 14 residues.

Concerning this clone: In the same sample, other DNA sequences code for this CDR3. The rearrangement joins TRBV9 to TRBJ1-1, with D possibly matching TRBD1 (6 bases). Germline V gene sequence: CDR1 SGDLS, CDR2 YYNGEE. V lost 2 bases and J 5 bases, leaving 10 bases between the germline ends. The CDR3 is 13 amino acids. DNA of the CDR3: TGTGCCAGCAGCGTGGTGGGGGCGACTGAAGCTTTCTTT. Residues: CASSVVGATEAFF.

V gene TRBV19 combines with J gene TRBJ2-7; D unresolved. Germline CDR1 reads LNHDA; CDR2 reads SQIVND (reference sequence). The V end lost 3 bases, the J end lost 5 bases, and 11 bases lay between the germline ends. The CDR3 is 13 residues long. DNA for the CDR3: TGTGCCAGTAGTATTGGCCTAGGTAACGAGCAGTACTTC. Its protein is CASSIGLGNEQYF.

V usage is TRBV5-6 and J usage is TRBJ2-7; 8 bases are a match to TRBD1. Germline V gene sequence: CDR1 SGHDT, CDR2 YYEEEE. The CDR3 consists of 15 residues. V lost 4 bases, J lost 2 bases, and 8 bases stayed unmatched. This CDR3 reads CASSRRQTGAYEQYF. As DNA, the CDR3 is TGTGCCAGCAGCCGACGACAGACAGGGGCCTACGAGCAGTACTTC.

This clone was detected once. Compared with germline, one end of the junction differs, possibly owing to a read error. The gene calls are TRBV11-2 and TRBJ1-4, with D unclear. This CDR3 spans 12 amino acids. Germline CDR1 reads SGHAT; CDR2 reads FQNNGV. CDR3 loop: CASSLGAGGLLF. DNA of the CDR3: TGTGCCAGCAGCTTAGGGGCGGGAGGGCTGCTTTTT.